The 3 T cell receptor beta chains in this list originate from one sample, sequenced in a study of shared clonotypes between healthy human individuals. Some clones are missing from TCRdb's copy, which holds only in-frame ones; the method was immunoSEQ multiplex PCR. Found here are some 2.4 million clones, over 85% of them singletons; the top ten hold about 0.34%. Sequences were obtained from naive CD4+ T cells from PBMCs. The subset denotes: CD45RA+ positively selected. The receptor source for this set is a man aged 18 to 30 in good health. Some clones in this sample may be carry-over from other donors' samples.

The rearrangement links TRBV19 to TRBJ1-1; TRBD1 agrees at 9 bases. The V segment lost 7 bases and the J segment 1 base; nucleotides outside the gene matches: 13. CDR3 size: 17 residues. The germline gives CDR1 LNHDA, CDR2 SQIVND (reference sequence). The CDR3 DNA reads as TGTGCCAGTATTCCACCCTTGGGGACAGGGCAGAACACTGAAGCTTTCTTT. Amino acids: CASIPPLGTGQNTEAFF. The full variable domain, in which reference TRBV19 and TRBJ1-1 provide the parts outside the CDR3, is DGGITQSPKYLFRKEGQNVTLSCEQNLNHDAMYWYRQDPGQGLRLIYYSQIVNDFQKGDIAEGYSVSREKKESFPLTVTSAQKNPTAFYLCASIPPLGTGQNTEAFFGQGTRLTVV.

This chain connects TRBV6-5 to TRBJ1-2; TRBD1 is a possible D gene (6 bases). The germline CDR1 and CDR2 sequences are MNHEY and SVGAGI. There are 15 residues in the CDR3. Trimming removed 5 bases from V and 4 bases from J, with 17 bases in between. The CDR3: CASSHRDTRVYGYTF. The CDR3 region has the DNA TGTGCCAGCAGTCACCGGGACACCAGAGTCTATGGCTACACCTTC.

J is TRBJ1-2 and V is TRBV6-1, with D possibly TRBD1 on 5 matching bases. Germline V gene sequence: CDR1 MNHNS, CDR2 SASEGT. V lost 2 bases and J 2 bases, leaving 12 bases between the germline ends. The CDR3 spans 15 residues. This chain's CDR3 is CASSELGPGNYGYTF. CDR3 DNA sequence: TGTGCCAGCAGTGAATTGGGGCCGGGAAACTATGGCTACACCTTC.